This TCR beta chain came from a study of shared clonotypes between healthy human individuals. CDR3 length: 14 residues. Germline-derived CDR1 and CDR2 are LGHNT and FRNRAP. V lost 9 bases and J lost 1, with 13 bases in between. The assay was immunoSEQ multiplex PCR, and TCRdb's table has in-frame clones only and misses some. The table includes over a million clones, roughly 96% detected once. The authors divided CD4+ cells into CD45RA+ naive and CD45RA-negative memory subsets. Sample: naive CD4+ T cells sorted from blood. Documented subset: CD45RA+ positively selected. This receptor was identified in a man aged 25 to 45 in good health. The chain combines TRBV12-5 with TRBJ2-1; the D gene is possibly TRBD1 (6 bases). The CDR3 DNA is TGTGCTAGGGATGACAGGATTTCCTACAATGAGCAGTTCTTC. This codes for CARDDRISYNEQFF.